The 16 T cell receptor beta chains below were found in one sample sequenced in a study of cytomegalovirus exposure and HLA in healthy donors (TCRdb year 2017). The library was built by means of the immunoSEQ multiplex PCR assay. Entries here come from immuneACCESS through TCRdb and include only in-frame sequences with V and J called. Some clones fail to appear in such tables; in the studies checked, an unresolved V gene covers under half of the shortfall, and the cause of the remainder is unknown. The sample table contains 120,000 to 150,000 clones; only one count was recorded for approximately 90% of them. Clones ranked in the top ten supply around 0.7% of the sample. Source material: PBMCs. These receptor sequences come from a young man in good health and CMV-seronegative.

The table lists this clone with a count of one. The chain is built from TRBV19 and TRBJ1-5, with 7 bases fitting TRBD1. The CDR3 consists of 17 residues. With 3 bases clipped from V and 2 bases from J, the junction kept 10 bases outside the gene matches. Germline V gene sequence: CDR1 LNHDA, CDR2 SQIVND (reference sequence). The CDR3 DNA follows: TGTGCCAGTAGTATCGGGACAGTTTCTGGGGGCAATCAGCCCCAGCATTTT. This translates into CASSIGTVSGGNQPQHF.

The CDR3 DNA is TGTGCCAGCAGCCCTGACAGGGGATCCTACAATGAGCAGTTCTTC. It is translated as CASSPDRGSYNEQFF. The V and J genes are TRBV5-4 and TRBJ2-1, with 8 positions matching TRBD1. Germline CDR1 and CDR2: SGHNT and YYREEE (reference sequence). Trimming cost V 4 bases and J 1 base; bases outside gene matches: 4. The CDR3 is made up of 15 amino acids.

The V and J genes are TRBV5-8 and TRBJ1-5; 9 nucleotides align to TRBD1. Germline V CDR1 and CDR2: SGHTS, YDEGEE. With V trimmed by 4 bases and J by 6 bases, 11 bases remained unmatched. This CDR3 is 16 amino acids long. The DNA for the CDR3 is TGTGCCAGCAGCCATTACAGGGGGCTTTGGATTCAGCCCCAGCATTTT. Protein product: CASSHYRGLWIQPQHF.

This clone was counted only a few times. The CDR3 here is CASSARQVGGEQYF. The DNA of the CDR3 is TGTGCCAGCAGCGCCCGACAGGTTGGGGGTGAGCAGTACTTC. The chain joins TRBV9 to TRBJ2-7; D may be TRBD1 (6 bases). This CDR3 spans 14 amino acids. Germline CDR1 SGDLS, CDR2 YYNGEE. Deletions cut 3 bases from V and 7 bases from J, with 17 bases between.

V gene TRBV7-2 combines with J gene TRBJ1-5, with no clear D. Between the trimmed V and J ends, which lost 1 base and 6 bases, there was a span of 13 bases. Germline CDR1 is SGHTA and CDR2 is FQGNSA. This CDR3 spans 15 amino acids. The CDR3 spells CASSLDPEVGQPQHF. The CDR3 nucleotides are TGTGCCAGCAGCTTAGACCCTGAGGTTGGTCAGCCCCAGCATTTT.

The rearrangement joins TRBV6-1 to TRBJ1-3; no reliable D call. The germline V gene encodes CDR1 MNHNS and CDR2 SASEGT. V was pared by 7 bases and J by 0 bases, with 10 bases between. CDR3 length: 14 amino acids. The CDR3 is CASMQSTSGNTIYF. The CDR3 DNA sequence: TGTGCCAGCATGCAGTCCACCTCTGGAAACACCATATATTTT.

The genes are TRBV5-4 and TRBJ2-1; a weak D match, TRBD2 (6 bases). CDR1 is SGHNT and CDR2 is YYREEE in the germline V gene (reference sequence). The CDR3 sequence is 15 residues long. Trimming pared 0 bases from V and 3 bases from J, leaving 10 bases between. CDR3 amino acids: CASSLGPSDYNEQFF. The CDR3 DNA reads as TGTGCCAGCAGCTTGGGCCCTAGCGACTACAATGAGCAGTTCTTC.

The chain is built from TRBV10-3 and TRBJ2-7; D ambiguous. V lost 0 bases, J lost 4 bases, and 10 bases lay in between. The length of the CDR3 is 14 residues. Germline V CDR1 and CDR2: ENHRY, SYGVKD. CDR3: CAISESSRRYEQYF. DNA for the CDR3: TGTGCCATCAGTGAGTCTAGCCGCCGATACGAGCAGTACTTC.

This chain uses TRBV4-1 with TRBJ2-7; 8 bases fit TRBD1. Germline CDR1 and CDR2: MGHRA and YSYEKL. This CDR3 spans 15 amino acids. V gave up 2 bases and J gave up 3 bases; unmatched junction bases: 6. The CDR3 bases are TGCGCCAGCAGCCAAAGGACAGGGACGATCTACGAGCAGTACTTC. Amino acid sequence: CASSQRTGTIYEQYF.

The chain links TRBV9 to TRBJ2-3; 14 nucleotides align to TRBD2. The ends lost 4 bases at V and 5 bases at J; junction bases unmatched: 12. This CDR3 contains 18 residues. Germline values: CDR1 SGDLS, CDR2 YYNGEE. CDR3 sequence reads: CASSKGPGLAGVGDTQYF. CDR3 bases: TGTGCCAGCAGCAAGGGCCCGGGACTAGCGGGAGTTGGAGATACGCAGTATTTT. Filled out from reference TRBV9 and TRBJ2-3, the complete variable domain reads DSGVTQTPKHLITATGQRVTLRCSPRSGDLSVYWYQQSLDQGLQFLIQYYNGEERAKGNILERFSAQQFPDLHSELNLSSLELGDSALYFCASSKGPGLAGVGDTQYFGPGTRLTVL.

V gene TRBV15 combines with J gene TRBJ1-1, with TRBD1 identical over 7 bases. V gave up 4 bases and J gave up 0 bases; unmatched junction bases: 5. The germline V gene encodes CDR1 LNHNV and CDR2 YYDKDF (reference sequence). The CDR3 consists of 15 residues. CDR3 sequence: CATSTDRPLNTEAFF. Here the CDR3 DNA reads TGTGCCACCAGCACGGACAGGCCCCTGAACACTGAAGCTTTCTTT.

The chain is built from TRBV12-1 and TRBJ2-7; the table's D call TRBD1 went unverified against the DNA. TRBV12-1 is listed as a pseudogene. This CDR3 region has 15 residues. CDR3 region: CASRPPRLRGYEQYV. CDR3 DNA: TGTGCCAGCAGACCCCCGAGGCTAAGGGGTTACGAGCAGTACGTC.

The V call is TRBV6-1, the J call TRBJ1-5, with TRBD1 identical over 8 bases. The CDR3 runs to 17 residues. Trimming took 2 bases from V and 1 from J; bases not matched to a gene: 7. Per the germline V gene, CDR1 is MNHNS and CDR2 is SASEGT. The CDR3 loop is CASSEYPGGGSNQPQHF. CDR3 nucleotide sequence: TGTGCCAGCAGTGAATACCCAGGGGGCGGAAGCAATCAGCCCCAGCATTTT.

This chain joins TRBV18 and TRBJ1-1; tentative D call: TRBD1 (6 bases). Trimming shortened V by 6 bases and J by 5 bases, and 19 bases separated the two germline ends. The CDR3 covers 15 residues. Germline V gives CDR1 KGHSH, CDR2 LQKENI. The CDR3 spells CASSPQGPGRTEAFF. The CDR3 nucleotides read TGTGCCAGCTCCCCTCAGGGGCCCGGGAGGACTGAAGCTTTCTTT.

The genes are TRBV7-9 and TRBJ2-5; D is ambiguous. Trimming stripped 1 base from V and 5 bases from J, with 5 bases between. The CDR3 runs to 12 residues. Germline CDR1 reads SEHNR; CDR2 reads FQNEAQ (reference sequence). CDR3 nucleotide sequence: TGTGCCAGCAGCTTAGTGACTGAGACCCAGTACTTC. Translated, it gives CASSLVTETQYF.

This chain joins TRBV12-1 and TRBJ2-7; TRBD2 is taken as the D call from the table, unchecked against the DNA. TRBV12-1 is designated a pseudogene. The CDR3 runs to 14 residues. In DNA, the CDR3 is TGTGCCAGCAGCTTTGCGGGAGGGCCGTACGAGCAGTACGTC. This sequence encodes CASSFAGGPYEQYV.